This T cell receptor beta chain was observed in a study of blood T cell repertoires in COVID-19. Per the germline V gene, CDR1 is MNHEY and CDR2 is SMNVEV (reference sequence). V lost 5 bases and J lost 4, with 17 bases in between. This CDR3 is built from 15 residues. The repertoire was sequenced with immunoSEQ multiplex PCR; TCRdb's copy has only in-frame clones and lacks some. The sample carries 380,000 or so clones, about 90% recorded once. The source of this sequence is a man between 40 and 49 years old with acute or convalescent COVID-19. The rearrangement joins TRBV27 to TRBJ1-1; D perhaps matches TRBD1 (6 bases). Sequences were obtained from peripheral blood. CDR3 protein: CASSAGGGIGTEAFF. In DNA, the CDR3 is TGTGCCAGCAGTGCGGGGGGGGGCATTGGCACTGAAGCTTTCTTT.